These 5 T cell receptor beta chains came from one sample sequenced in a study of blood T cells in healthy people across ages. A sample-barcoded 5' primer and a J-beta primer mix were used in a second PCR of roughly 6 to 11 cycles. TCRdb processed the 5' RACE reads anew with MiXCR; each CDR3 protein has one entry. This table has approximately 600,000 distinct CDR3 sequences, about 54% appearing once. The specimen sequenced was blood. All receptors come from a man between 60 and 75 years old in good health.

The table lists this clonotype with a few counts. The rearrangement links TRBV20-1 to TRBJ2-7; D is ambiguous. The germline V gene has CDR1 DFQATT and CDR2 SNEGSKA (reference sequence). V lost 0 bases and J 2 bases, leaving 20 bases between the germline ends. The CDR3 length is 17 residues. The CDR3 nucleotides read TGCAGTGCTAGAGACCACTATAACCGGGCCGGCGCCTACGAGCAGTACTTC. Translation gives CSARDHYNRAGAYEQYF.

This clonotype came up once. The chain is built from TRBV5-1 and TRBJ2-1, with TRBD1 identical over 10 bases. Germline lookup yields CDR1 SGHRS and CDR2 YFSETQ. This CDR3 comprises 16 residues. The J segment lost 2 bases and the V segment lost 4 bases, leaving 6 bases of the junction unmatched. This CDR3 reads CASSKTGTGAYNEQFF. The CDR3 DNA is TGCGCCAGCAGCAAAACCGGGACAGGGGCCTACAATGAGCAGTTCTTC.

In this sample, this clonotype turned up once. This sequence joins TRBV4-2 and TRBJ2-7, with D perhaps matching TRBD2 (5 bases). Germline V gives CDR1 LGHNA, CDR2 YNFKEQ. Trimming removed 0 bases at V and 0 bases at J, with 12 bases between. The CDR3 runs 16 residues. CDR3 bases: TGTGCCAGCAGCCAAGAAAGTAGTGGGAGCTCCTACGAGCAGTACTTC. Translating it yields CASSQESSGSSYEQYF.

This clonotype has only one observation. The chain combines TRBV2 with TRBJ2-7; 12 nucleotides align to TRBD2. Trimming removed 8 bases from V and 3 bases from J; junction bases left unmatched: 8. CDR3 length: 15 amino acids. Germline values: CDR1 SNHLY, CDR2 FYNNEI. The CDR3 reads CASSGTSGRGYEQYF. Here the CDR3 DNA reads TGTGCCAGCTCGGGGACTAGCGGGCGAGGCTACGAGCAGTACTTC.

The chain combines TRBV15 with TRBJ2-7; D is perhaps TRBD1 or TRBD2 (5 bases each). The V end was cut by 0 bases, the J end by 12 bases, with 39 bases between. The CDR3 has 21 residues. Germline V gene data show CDR1 as LNHNV and CDR2 as YYDKDF (reference sequence). The CDR3 reads CATSRDGDADVGWSLKETLYF. In DNA form, the CDR3 reads TGTGCCACCAGCAGAGATGGGGACGCAGATGTAGGGTGGTCCCTTAAAGAGACCCTGTACTTC.